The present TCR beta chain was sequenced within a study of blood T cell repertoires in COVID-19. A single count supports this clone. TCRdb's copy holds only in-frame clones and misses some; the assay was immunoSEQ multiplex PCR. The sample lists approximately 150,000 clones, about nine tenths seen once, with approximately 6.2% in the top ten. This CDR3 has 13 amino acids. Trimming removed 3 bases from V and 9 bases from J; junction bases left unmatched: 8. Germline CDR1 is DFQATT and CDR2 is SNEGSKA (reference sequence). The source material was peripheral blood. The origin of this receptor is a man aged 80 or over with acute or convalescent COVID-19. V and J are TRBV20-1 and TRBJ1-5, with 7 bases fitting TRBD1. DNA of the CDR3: TGCAGTGCTAGTGAGGGGGCTCCGGGGCCCCAGCATTTT. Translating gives CSASEGAPGPQHF.